This T cell receptor (beta chain) was sequenced during a study of T cells in Graves' hyperthyroidism and ophthalmopathy. General study results and limits: With a median lead of approximately 6 months before onset, the model predicted ophthalmopathy. Stable hyperthyroidism and ophthalmopathy were separated using 13 V-J signatures.

The CDR3 runs to 16 residues. Germline values: CDR1 MDHEN, CDR2 SYDVKM. V lost 4 bases to trimming and J lost 4 bases; unmatched junction nucleotides: 8. From RNA transcripts, TCR beta CDR3 regions were amplified. First-round RT-PCR of the TCR CDR3 relied on the HTBI primer set. In TCRdb, the multiplex PCR reads were re-called with MiXCR into one record per CDR3 protein. Of around 500,000 distinct CDR3 sequences listed, 13% to 15% are singletons. Graves' hyperthyroidism is called stable when ophthalmopathy does not progress within 18 months. Lactation, pregnancy, other autoimmune disease or uncontrolled infection excluded patients. This clonotype was observed at least ten times. What it recognizes is unknown.

The receptor comes from a woman under 30 with Graves' hyperthyroidism. The V gene is TRBV28, the J gene TRBJ2-2; 8 positions agree with TRBD2. Sequenced: blood. The CDR3 spells CASSSAGADSTGELFF. As DNA, the CDR3 is TGTGCCAGCAGTTCAGCGGGAGCGGACAGCACCGGGGAGCTGTTTTTT.